These 15 T cell receptor delta chains originate from one sample sequenced in a study of gamma-delta T cells after stem cell transplantation. TCRdb reprocessed the RT-PCR reads through CATT. This table has over 1,500 delta-chain clones, roughly 13% appearing once. Sequencing was performed on gamma-delta T cells. All receptors come from a human donor. It is not recorded whose cells these are; they may come from a transplant donor.

A few counts support this clone. This chain links TRDV2 with TRDJ1, with TRDD3 matching over 8 bases. V lost 1 base to trimming and J lost 4 bases; unmatched junction nucleotides: 16. There are 18 residues in the CDR3. From germline, CDR1 is GEAIGNYY and CDR2 EKD. The CDR3 protein is CACDTITGGYSGGDKLIF. The DNA of the CDR3 is TGTGCCTGTGACACGATCACTGGGGGTTATTCGGGGGGCGATAAACTCATCTTT.

This chain uses TRDV2 with TRDJ1; TRDD3 aligns across 12 bases. With V trimmed by 1 base and J by 7 bases, 15 bases remained unmatched. The CDR3 runs 18 residues. From germline, CDR1 is GEAIGNYY and CDR2 EKD. Here the CDR3 reads CACDTVKLLGDTRGKLIF. The CDR3 DNA reads TGTGCCTGTGACACGGTTAAGTTACTGGGGGATACTCGCGGTAAACTCATCTTT.

V is TRDV2 and J is TRDJ1; D possibly corresponds to TRDD3 (6 bases). This CDR3 has 15 residues. V lost 4 bases and J lost 4, with 18 bases in between. Germline loops: CDR1 GEAIGNYY, CDR2 EKD. The CDR3 sequence is CACDHVGRGSDKLIF. CDR3 in DNA: TGTGCCTGTGATCATGTGGGGAGGGGGAGCGATAAACTCATCTTT.

Remarks on this clone: This DNA's translation and the protein TCRdb lists, from a much larger clone, do not match at residue 10, likely due to a read error; the protein shown is translated from the DNA. This chain joins TRDV2 and TRDJ1; 11 nucleotides match TRDD3. The CDR3 is 17 residues long. With 2 bases clipped from V and 0 bases from J, the junction kept 7 bases outside the gene matches. Per germline, CDR1 GEAIGNYY and CDR2 EKD. CDR3: CACDSLLGDRHTDKLIF. The CDR3, as DNA: TGTGCCTGTGACAGCCTACTGGGGGATAGGCACACCGATAAACTCATCTTT.

Concerning this clone: This DNA's translation and the protein TCRdb lists, from a much larger clone, do not match at residue 5, likely due to a read error; the protein shown is translated from the DNA. This sequence joins TRDV2 and TRDJ1; 9 bases match TRDD3. After removal of 3 bases from V and 4 bases from J, the junction contained 11 bases not matched to a gene. Per germline, CDR1 GEAIGNYY and CDR2 EKD. The CDR3 length is 16 residues. CDR3 in amino acids: CACDALGDPKIDKLIF. The CDR3 DNA sequence: TGTGCCTGTGACGCGCTGGGGGATCCCAAGATCGATAAACTCATCTTT.

This clone was observed a few times. DNA of the CDR3: TGTGCCTGTGACACCGGCTGGGGACCCTCGAGGACCGATAAACTCATCTTT. It is translated as CACDTGWGPSRTDKLIF. The chain couples TRDV2 to TRDJ1, with a tentative D call TRDD3 (6 bases). Deletions cut 0 bases from V and 2 bases from J, with 18 bases between. Germline values: CDR1 GEAIGNYY, CDR2 EKD. This CDR3 has 17 amino acids.

This clone was counted between two and nine times. This chain links TRDV2 with TRDJ1; the match to TRDD3 covers 7 bases. TCRdb gives no J gene; it was assigned here by matching the DNA to germline. Trimming at V came to 0 bases and at J to 0 bases, leaving 6 bases not matched to a gene. The CDR3 is 16 amino acids. Germline CDR1 and CDR2: GEAIGNYY and EKD. The CDR3 protein is CACDTGGGDYTDKLIF. As DNA, the CDR3 is TGTGCCTGTGACACCGGTGGGGGAGATTACACCGATAAACTCATCTTT.

V and J are TRDV2 and TRDJ1; 11 bases match TRDD3. Assignment of the J gene here rests on matching the DNA to germline, because TCRdb gives none. CDR1 is GEAIGNYY, CDR2 EKD, per germline. CDR3 length: 20 amino acids. Germline trimming cut 2 bases from V and 2 bases from J; bases unmatched to any gene: 18. Written as DNA, the CDR3 is TGTGCCTGTGACATTACTGGGGGATATACGGGCCCCATGGGTACCGATAAACTCATCTTT. Translated, it gives CACDITGGYTGPMGTDKLIF.

This chain connects TRDV2 to TRDJ1; D may be TRDD3 (5 bases). TCRdb gives no J gene; it was assigned here by matching the DNA to germline. The CDR3 runs to 19 residues. Trimming pared 0 bases from V and 8 bases from J, leaving 30 bases between. The germline V gene has CDR1 GEAIGNYY and CDR2 EKD. CDR3 in amino acids: CACDTVSVEPRDFMGKLIF. CDR3 sequence (DNA): TGTGCCTGTGACACCGTTTCCGTCGAACCCCGGGATTTTATGGGAAAACTCATCTTT.

This clone is termed medium-sized. This rearrangement joins TRDV2 to TRDJ1; 11 nucleotides align to TRDD3. CDR1 and CDR2 from the germline V gene are GEAIGNYY and EKD. Trimming cost V 1 base and J 6 bases; bases outside gene matches: 15. The CDR3 is made up of 18 amino acids. This chain's CDR3 is CACDTLGDTASFPNKLIF. In DNA, the CDR3 is TGTGCCTGTGACACTCTGGGGGATACCGCTAGTTTCCCTAATAAACTCATCTTT.

With the J gene uncalled, the V gene is TRDV2; the table's D call, TRDD3, has no DNA check behind it. The CDR3 contains 20 residues. From germline, CDR1 is GEAIGNYY and CDR2 EKD. CDR3 nucleotides: TGTGCCTGTGACTCAAGAAGGGGGGATACTAGCTCCTGGGACACCCGAAAAATGTTTTTC. Amino acids: CACDSRRGDTSSWDTRKMFF.

A few counts support this clone. A far larger clone differs by one base, so this is likely a read error. The chain employs TRDV2 and TRDJ3, with 8 bases that match TRDD3. The V gene's germline CDR1 is GEAIGNYY and CDR2 EKD. The CDR3 is 20 residues long. In DNA form, the CDR3 reads TGTGCCTGTGACACCGTGCTGGGGGACATCAGCTCCTGGGACGCCCGACAGATGTTTTTC. As protein: CACDTVLGDISSWDARQMFF.

Notes on this clone: TCRdb and the translated DNA give different amino acids at residue 4; the protein presented here is the one translated from the DNA. The chain recombines TRDV2 with TRDJ1; 9 nucleotides agree with TRDD3. The length of the CDR3 is 15 residues. Germline CDR1 is GEAIGNYY and CDR2 is EKD. V shed 5 bases, J shed 2 bases, and the junction held 8 bases outside the gene matches. DNA for the CDR3: TGTGCCTGTGGCAAACTGGGGGACCTGACCGATAAACTCATCTTT. Translated: CACGKLGDLTDKLIF.

By sample fraction, this clone is medium-sized (0.01 to 0.1%). The genes are TRDV2 and TRDJ1; 9 bases agree with TRDD3. V lost 0 bases, J lost 1 base, and 17 bases stayed unmatched. The CDR3 consists of 20 residues. Germline assignment: CDR1 GEAIGNYY and CDR2 EKD. CDR3 region: CACDTVYLGDPHGVTDKLIF. CDR3 coding DNA: TGTGCCTGTGACACCGTTTATCTGGGGGATCCCCACGGTGTCACCGATAAACTCATCTTT.

By sample fraction, this clone is medium-sized (0.01 to 0.1%). The chain links TRDV2 to TRDJ1; 11 bases map to TRDD3. CDR3 length: 18 residues. Trimming removed 0 bases from V and 3 bases from J; junction bases left unmatched: 11. Germline V gene lookup returns CDR1 GEAIGNYY and CDR2 EKD. CDR3 in amino acids: CACDTVGTGGYAADKLIF. The CDR3 DNA follows: TGTGCCTGTGACACCGTGGGTACTGGGGGATATGCGGCCGATAAACTCATCTTT.